This T cell receptor (beta chain) appears in the sequencing data of a study of CD8+ T cells in alopecia areata. As for the study in general: Each of the treated patients was given oral tofacitinib, 5 to 10 mg twice daily, for moderate-to-severe alopecia areata. General study findings and limits: An increase in clonality over normal scalp was evident in lesional scalp, especially alopecia totalis/universalis. It was less clear whether patients shared TCRs than it was in mice, possibly because of HLA.

About this clone: The antigen remains unidentified.

TCR sequencing used cDNA made by reverse transcription of extracted RNA. The method was immunoSEQ multiplex PCR; TCRdb's version includes in-frame clones alone and lacks a portion of them. The repertoire includes 200,000 to 250,000 clones, roughly two thirds of them detected once, and 1.2% sits in the top ten. Researchers picked out CD4+ and CD8+ T cells from PBMCs by sorting. Germline V CDR1 and CDR2: SGHVS, FQNEAQ. J gave up 10 bases and V 5 bases, and 16 bases lay outside the gene matches. This CDR3 region has 17 residues. The chain employs TRBV7-8 and TRBJ1-6; 8 positions match TRBD1. The clonotype comes from a human donor with alopecia areata. Sequenced here: CD4+ T cells sorted from blood, sampled at week 0. The CDR3 protein is CASSQLGQGGIRSPLHF. CDR3 bases: TGTGCCAGCAGCCAATTAGGACAGGGCGGAATAAGGTCACCCCTCCACTTT.